A selection of T cell receptor beta chains follows, all from one sample in a study of molecular identifiers for immune sequencing clone quantification. TCRdb passed the PCR reads through MiXCR, listing each CDR3 protein once. The top ten clones hold 0.7% to 1% of a sample with under 650,000 distinct CDR3 sequences, less than 20% of them seen once. The sequenced material came from naive CD8+ T cells from blood, with Jurkat cell RNA spiked in. The source of these receptors is a human donor in good health. Some libraries in this study had Jurkat cell RNA spiked in. The CDR3 runs from the conserved cysteine through the conserved F or W. The order of the fields is V gene, clone size, D gene, J gene, CDR3 DNA, CDR3 protein. D genes are given only for firm matches. A row's size may be missing; if present it is once, few, many or a size class.

v_gene: TRBV7-9; abundance: few; d_gene: TRBD1; j_gene: TRBJ2-7; CDR3nt: TGTGCCAGCAGCCCCAATCCCGGGACAGGAGCAAACGAGCAGTACTTC; CDR3aa: CASSPNPGTGANEQYF
v_gene: TRBV13; abundance: many; d_gene: .; j_gene: TRBJ1-1; CDR3nt: TGTGCCAGCAGCTTATCAAGGGGAACGGTCACTGAAGCTTTCTTT; CDR3aa: CASSLSRGTVTEAFF
v_gene: TRBV29-1; abundance: many; d_gene: .; j_gene: TRBJ2-1; CDR3nt: TGCAGCTTCCTTTACGACAGGCTCGATGAGCAGTTCTTC; CDR3aa: CSFLYDRLDEQFF
v_gene: TRBV6-2/TRBV6-3; abundance: .; d_gene: .; j_gene: TRBJ1-1; CDR3nt: TGTGCCAGCAGTTCCTTCTCGGGACCGAACACTGAAACTTTCTTT; CDR3aa: CASSSFSGPNTETFF
v_gene: TRBV19; abundance: few; d_gene: TRBD2; j_gene: TRBJ2-3; CDR3nt: TGTGCCAGTAGTATGGGGACTAGCGGGAGCACAGATACGCAGTATTTT; CDR3aa: CASSMGTSGSTDTQYF
v_gene: TRBV23-1; abundance: many; d_gene: TRBD2; j_gene: TRBJ2-3; CDR3nt: TGCGCCAACATCCGGGGGGAGTCTAGCGGCACAGATACGCAGTATTTT; CDR3aa: CANIRGESSGTDTQYF
v_gene: TRBV7-2; abundance: many; d_gene: TRBD1; j_gene: TRBJ1-5; CDR3nt: TGTGCCACCCGGCCGGGACAGGGGGATTATCAGCCCCAGCATTTT; CDR3aa: CATRPGQGDYQPQHF
v_gene: TRBV10-3; abundance: .; d_gene: TRBD1; j_gene: TRBJ1-6; CDR3nt: TGTGCCATCAGATTCACCGGGACAGATAATTCACCCCTCCACTTT; CDR3aa: CAIRFTGTDNSPLHF
v_gene: TRBV30; abundance: once; d_gene: TRBD2; j_gene: TRBJ2-7; CDR3nt: TGTGCCTGGGGCGAACGCAGGCTAGCGGGCTTCTACGAGCAGTGCTTC; CDR3aa: CAWGERRLAGFYEQCF
v_gene: TRBV15; abundance: many; d_gene: .; j_gene: TRBJ1-5; CDR3nt: TGTGCCACCACCACAGCTCGATTTCAGCCCCAGCATTTT; CDR3aa: CATTTARFQPQHF
v_gene: TRBV12-3/TRBV12-4; abundance: many; d_gene: .; j_gene: TRBJ1-1; CDR3nt: TGTGCCAGCAGTTTAATCTGGACGGAATTTATGAACACTGAAGCTTTCTTT; CDR3aa: CASSLIWTEFMNTEAFF